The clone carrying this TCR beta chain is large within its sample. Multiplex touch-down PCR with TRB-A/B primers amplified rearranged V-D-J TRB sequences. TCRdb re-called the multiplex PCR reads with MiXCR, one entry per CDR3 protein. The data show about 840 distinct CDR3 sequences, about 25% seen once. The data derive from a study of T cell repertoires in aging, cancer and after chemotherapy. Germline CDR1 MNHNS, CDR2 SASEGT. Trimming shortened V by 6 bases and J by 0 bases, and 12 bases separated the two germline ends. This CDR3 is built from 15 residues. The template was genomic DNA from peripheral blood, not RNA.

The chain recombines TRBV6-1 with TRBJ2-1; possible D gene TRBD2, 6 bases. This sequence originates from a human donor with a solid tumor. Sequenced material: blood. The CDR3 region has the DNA TGTGCCAGCAGGGGAGGAGGGGCCTCCTACAATGAGCAGTTCTTC. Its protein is CASRGGGASYNEQFF.